The sequence of this T cell receptor beta chain was determined in a study of PD-1 blockade in classical Hodgkin lymphoma. Worth noting for this clone: Its antigen is not known.

The ends were cut back, 0 bases at V and 6 bases at J, with 9 bases in the middle. The CDR3 runs to 14 residues. The V gene's germline CDR1 is SGHRS and CDR2 YFSETQ. This sample's time point: newly diagnosed, previously untreated cHL patient sample. Newly diagnosed, untreated classical Hodgkin lymphoma PBMCs provided comparison. The assay was immunoSEQ multiplex PCR, and TCRdb's table has in-frame clones only and misses some. This table has some 70,000 clones, over 90% appearing once. The study's findings and limits: Still unresolved is the cause of the repertoire differences, which may be disease activity or prior therapy. TCR diversity at baseline was reported to be reduced in newly diagnosed patients relative to healthy donors.

The chain joins TRBV5-1 to TRBJ2-2, with D maybe TRBD1 (6 bases). The sample taken for sequencing was peripheral blood mononuclear cells (PBMCs). The sequence came from a human donor with classical Hodgkin lymphoma. This chain's CDR3 is CASSLAGEAGELFF. CDR3 DNA: TGCGCCAGCAGCTTGGCAGGGGAAGCCGGGGAGCTGTTTTTT.